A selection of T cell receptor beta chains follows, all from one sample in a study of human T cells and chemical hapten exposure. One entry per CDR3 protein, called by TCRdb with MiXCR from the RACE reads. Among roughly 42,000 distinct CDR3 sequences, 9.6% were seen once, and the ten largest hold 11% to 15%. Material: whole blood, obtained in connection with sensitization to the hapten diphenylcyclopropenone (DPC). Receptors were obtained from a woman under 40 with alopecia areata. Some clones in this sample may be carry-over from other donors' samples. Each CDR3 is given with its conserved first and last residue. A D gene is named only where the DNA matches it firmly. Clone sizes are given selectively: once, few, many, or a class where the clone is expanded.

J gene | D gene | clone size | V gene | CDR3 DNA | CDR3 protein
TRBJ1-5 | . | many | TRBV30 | TGTGCCTGGAGCCAAAACGGGGGTAGTCAGCCCCAGCATTTT | CAWSQNGGSQPQHF
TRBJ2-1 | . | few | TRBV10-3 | TGTGCCATCAGTGATTTGGCCGGCGATGAGCAGTTCTTC | CAISDLAGDEQFF
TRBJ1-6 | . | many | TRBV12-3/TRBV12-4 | TGTGCCAGCAGTTTATCCGGACGAGCGAATTCACCCCTCCACTTT | CASSLSGRANSPLHF
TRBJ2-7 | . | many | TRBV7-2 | TGTGCCAGCAGCCCAGGACCGGGCTACGAGCAGTACTTC | CASSPGPGYEQYF
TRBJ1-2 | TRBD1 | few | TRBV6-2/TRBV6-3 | TGTGCCAGCAGTTACCCGGACAGGTCTAACTATGGCTACACCTTC | CASSYPDRSNYGYTF
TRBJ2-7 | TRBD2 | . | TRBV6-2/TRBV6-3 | TGTGCCAGCAGATACCGTCTAGCGGGGGATTACGAGCAGTACTTC | CASRYRLAGDYEQYF
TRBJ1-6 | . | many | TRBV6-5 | TGTGCCAGCAATGAGGGTTTGAATTCACCCCTCCACTTT | CASNEGLNSPLHF
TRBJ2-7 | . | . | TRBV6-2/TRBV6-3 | TGTGCCAGCAGTTATTCCCAGGTTCATCGGGTGCAGTACTTC | CASSYSQVHRVQYF
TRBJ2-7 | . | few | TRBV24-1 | TGTGCCACCAGTGACCCCAGTCACTACGAGCAGTACTTC | CATSDPSHYEQYF
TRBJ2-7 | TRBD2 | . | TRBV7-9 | TGTGCCAGCAGCTACGGGCGGGGGAGCGAGCAGTACTTC | CASSYGRGSEQYF
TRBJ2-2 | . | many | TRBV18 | TGTGCCAGCTCACCCCCGTATGATGCCGGGGAGCTGTTTTTT | CASSPPYDAGELFF
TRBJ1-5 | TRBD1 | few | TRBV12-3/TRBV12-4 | TGTGCCAGCAGTACGAGGGACAGTAGCAATCAGCCCCAGCATTTT | CASSTRDSSNQPQHF
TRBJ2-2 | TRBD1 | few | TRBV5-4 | TGTGCCAGCAGCCAAGGGACAGGGCCGAACACCGGGGAGCTGTTTTTT | CASSQGTGPNTGELFF
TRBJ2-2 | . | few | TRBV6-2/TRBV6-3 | TGTGCCAGCCGCTGGAGAGTGATGACCGGGGAGCTGTTTTTT | CASRWRVMTGELFF
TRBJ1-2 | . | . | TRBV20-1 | TGCAGTGCTCCGTCTAGGGAGACTAACTATGGCTACACCTTC | CSAPSRETNYGYTF
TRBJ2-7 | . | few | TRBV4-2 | TGTGCCAGCAGCTATGACAGGAAGGACGAGCAGTACTTC | CASSYDRKDEQYF
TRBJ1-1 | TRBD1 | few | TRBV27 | TGTGCCAGCAGTTTATTCACCGGGACAGGGAACACTGAAGCTTTCTTT | CASSLFTGTGNTEAFF
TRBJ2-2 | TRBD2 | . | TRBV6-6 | TGTGCCAGCAGTTACCCTAGAGCGGGGGGGCCCGCCGGGGAGCTGTTTTTT | CASSYPRAGGPAGELFF
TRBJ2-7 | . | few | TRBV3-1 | TGTGCCAGCAGCCAACAGTTACTCTACGAGCAGTACTTC | CASSQQLLYEQYF
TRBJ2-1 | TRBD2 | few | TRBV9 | TGTGCCAGCAGCGTATACCCGGGGGGTCAGAACAATGAGCAGTTCTTC | CASSVYPGGQNNEQFF
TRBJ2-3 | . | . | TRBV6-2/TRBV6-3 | TGTGCCACCGGCGTCATCAATACGCAGTATTTT | CATGVINTQYF
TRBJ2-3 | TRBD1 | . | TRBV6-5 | TGTGCCAGCAGGGGACAGGGGGCGAACGCAGATACGCAGTATTTT | CASRGQGANADTQYF
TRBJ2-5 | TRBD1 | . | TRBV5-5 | TGTGCCAGCAGCTGGGTTACAGGGGAGCAAGAGACCCAGTACTTC | CASSWVTGEQETQYF
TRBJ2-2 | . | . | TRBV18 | TGTGCCAGCTCACCACCGACAGGAGTCACCGGGGAGCTGTTTTTT | CASSPPTGVTGELFF
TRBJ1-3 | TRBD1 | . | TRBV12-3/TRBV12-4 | TGTGCCAGCAGTTTACGGGCAACAGGGGTCGGAAACACCATATATTTT | CASSLRATGVGNTIYF
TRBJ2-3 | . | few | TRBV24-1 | TGTGCCACCAGTGATTTAGGATTCTCGGGGAGTTCCTCAGATACGCAGTATTTT | CATSDLGFSGSSSDTQYF
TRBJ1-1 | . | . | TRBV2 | TGTGCCAGCACCGGACACGTAGCCACTGAAGCTTTCTTT | CASTGHVATEAFF
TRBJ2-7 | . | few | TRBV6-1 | TGTGCCAGCAGTGAAGCGCTTCTAGGTTCAGGTTACGAGCAGTACTTC | CASSEALLGSGYEQYF
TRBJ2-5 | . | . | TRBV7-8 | TGTGCCAGCCACCCTGCGTGGGACCCAGGGCCCCAAGAGACCCAGTACTTC | CASHPAWDPGPQETQYF
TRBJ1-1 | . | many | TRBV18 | TGTGCCAGCCGGGGGGGGAAGACTGAAGCTTTCTTT | CASRGGKTEAFF
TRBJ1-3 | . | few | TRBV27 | TGTGCCAGCAGTTACGGAGACACCATATATTTT | CASSYGDTIYF